The clone carrying this TCR beta chain was picked up a small number of times. Its antigen is undetermined. This specimen comes from a study of radiation and T cells in renal cell carcinoma. Findings and limits, study-wide: Without pretreatment biopsies, baseline tumor clonotype presence was undetermined.

This CDR3 region has 14 residues. Per the germline V gene, CDR1 is GTSNPN and CDR2 is SVGIG (reference sequence). V was cut by 7 bases and J by 5 bases, with 18 bases left in between. Stated time point: blood 4 weeks post-SBRT, at nephrectomy. Treatment in this sample: 15 Gy SBRT to primary tumor, nephrectomy 4 weeks later. Assay used: immunoSEQ multiplex PCR; TCRdb lists only in-frame clones, some missing. The table has about 62,000 clones, 60% to 85% seen once; the top ten hold approximately 6.6%. The input for sequencing was blood, taken from a patient whose treatment included radiotherapy and nephrectomy. The origin of this receptor is a man aged 60-69 years with renal cell carcinoma. This sequence joins TRBV30 and TRBJ2-1; possible D gene TRBD2, 7 bases. This CDR3 reads CAFRGAGAHNEQFF. CDR3 bases: TGTGCCTTCCGGGGGGCAGGGGCCCACAATGAGCAGTTCTTC.